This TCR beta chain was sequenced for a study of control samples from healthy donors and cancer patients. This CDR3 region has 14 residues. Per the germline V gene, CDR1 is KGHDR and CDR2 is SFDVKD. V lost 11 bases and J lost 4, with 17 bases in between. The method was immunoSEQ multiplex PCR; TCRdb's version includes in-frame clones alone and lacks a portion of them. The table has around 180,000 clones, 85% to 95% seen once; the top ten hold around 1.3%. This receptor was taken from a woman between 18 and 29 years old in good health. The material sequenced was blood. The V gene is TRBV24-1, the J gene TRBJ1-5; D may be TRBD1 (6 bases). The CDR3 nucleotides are TGTGCCATAACCAGGGACACACTTAATCAGCCCCAGCATTTT. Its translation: CAITRDTLNQPQHF.